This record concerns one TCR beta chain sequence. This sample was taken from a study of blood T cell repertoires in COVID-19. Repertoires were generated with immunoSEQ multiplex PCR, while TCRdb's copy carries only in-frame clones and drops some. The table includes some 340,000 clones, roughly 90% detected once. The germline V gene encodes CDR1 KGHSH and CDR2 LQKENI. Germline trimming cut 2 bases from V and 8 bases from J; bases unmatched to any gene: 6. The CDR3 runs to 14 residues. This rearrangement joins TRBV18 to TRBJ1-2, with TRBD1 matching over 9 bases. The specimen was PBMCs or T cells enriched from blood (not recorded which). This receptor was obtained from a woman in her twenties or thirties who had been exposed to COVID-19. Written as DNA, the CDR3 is TGTGCCAGCTCACCATGGACAGGGGATAGCGGCTACACCTTC. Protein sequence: CASSPWTGDSGYTF.